This T cell receptor (beta chain) emerged from a study of human T cells and chemical hapten exposure. Overall study context: Cases of alopecia areata, totalis or universalis occurred in a predominantly female patient group.

Study-wide results and limits: Relative to control repertoires, expanded TCRs gave rise to significantly more large CDR3 similarity clusters.

The germline CDR1 and CDR2 sequences are MNHEY and SVGEGT. The CDR3 has 13 residues. Germline trimming cut 6 bases from V and 5 bases from J; bases unmatched to any gene: 2. MiXCR was run by TCRdb on the RACE reads, yielding one entry per CDR3 protein. Of about 96,000 distinct CDR3 sequences in the sample, 9.3% were seen once. This clonotype was seen more than once but under ten times. No antigen is known for it. The sample's time point: patch test 2, 6 weeks after DPC sensitization. Described treatment: therapeutic diphenylcyclopropenone sensitization with weekly scalp DPC. Sequences were derived from whole blood, sampled in connection with sensitization to the hapten diphenylcyclopropenone (DPC). The rearrangement links TRBV6-2 or TRBV6-3 to TRBJ2-5; 11 positions match TRBD2. The sequence derives from a woman in her thirties or forties with alopecia areata. Some clones in this sample may be carry-over from other donors' samples. Written as DNA, the CDR3 is TGTGCCAGCAGGATAGCGGGAGGGGAGACCCAGTACTTC. It translates to CASRIAGGETQYF.